The 4 T cell receptor beta chains given below trace back to one sample, sequenced in a study of blood T cell repertoires in COVID-19. This table comes from immunoSEQ multiplex PCR, and its TCRdb copy is limited to in-frame clones, with some not included. The table lists about 130,000 clones, roughly 71% of them singletons, with over 15% in the top ten. The specimen sequenced was peripheral blood. The receptor set was obtained from a man aged 80 or over with acute or convalescent COVID-19.

This clone was found once. The chain couples TRBV5-6 to TRBJ1-1, with TRBD1 matching over 8 bases. CDR3 size: 15 residues. Germline-derived CDR1 and CDR2 are SGHDT and YYEEEE. With 4 bases clipped from V and 3 bases from J, the junction kept 8 bases outside the gene matches. CDR3 DNA: TGTGCCAGCAGCCGCACCGGGACAGGCCACACTGAAGCTTTCTTT. Translated, it gives CASSRTGTGHTEAFF.

This clone was observed a few times. The chain links TRBV5-1 to TRBJ2-7, with TRBD2 matching 12 bases. This CDR3 contains 17 residues. CDR1 is SGHRS and CDR2 is YFSETQ in the germline V gene. Trimming removed 3 bases from V and 1 base from J; junction bases left unmatched: 8. CDR3 sequence (DNA): TGCGCCAGCAGCTCTCTAGCGGGGGGGCCTTGGTCCTACGAGCAGTACTTC. Translating gives CASSSLAGGPWSYEQYF.

As for this clone: Possible read error: a much larger clone is one base away. Different DNA sequences within this sample yield the same CDR3. The chain employs TRBV2 and TRBJ2-5; perhaps TRBD1 as D (6 bases). V was pared by 7 bases and J by 2 bases, with 11 bases between. Looked up from germline, CDR1 is SNHLY and CDR2 is FYNNEI. The CDR3 consists of 13 residues. CDR3: CASKRTEQETQYF. The CDR3 coding sequence is TGTGCCAGCAAACGGACAGAACAAGAGACCCAGTACTTC.

This clone was observed a few times. The J gene is TRBJ2-7, the V gene TRBV18; D is uncertain. CDR3 length: 12 residues. Deletions cut 2 bases from V and 4 bases from J, with 6 bases between. Germline CDR1 KGHSH, CDR2 LQKENI. This CDR3 reads CASSPEKYEQYF. Written as DNA, the CDR3 is TGTGCCAGCTCACCAGAGAAGTACGAGCAGTACTTC.